A single sample gave rise to the 2 T cell receptor beta chains below, sequenced in a study of CD8 T cells in Susac syndrome. It was with random hexamers that about 0.45 to 1 ug RNA was reverse transcribed. TCRdb reprocessed the immunoSEQ multiplex PCR reads with MiXCR, giving one entry per CDR3 protein. The table records about 440,000 distinct CDR3 sequences, more than 80% of them present only once. Sequenced sample: CD8+ T cells from PBMCs. All receptors derive from a human donor with multiple sclerosis.

The chain has TRBV2 and TRBJ2-7, with 10 bases fitting TRBD2. The V gene's germline CDR1 is SNHLY and CDR2 FYNNEI. Trimming took 1 base from V and 3 from J; bases not matched to a gene: 3. There are 15 residues in the CDR3. The CDR3 DNA is TGTGCCAGCAGTGAAGTGTCTAGCGGGAGCTACGAGCAGTACTTC. Translating it yields CASSEVSSGSYEQYF.

The chain joins TRBV7-6 to TRBJ2-5; 12 nucleotides line up with TRBD1. Trimming removed 2 bases from V and 0 bases from J; junction bases left unmatched: 10. The V gene's germline CDR1 is SGHVS and CDR2 FNYEAQ. This CDR3 has 19 residues. The CDR3 bases are TGTGCCAGCAGCTTACCGGGACAGGGGGCCTCAGGGTACCAAGAGACCCAGTACTTC. Encoded protein: CASSLPGQGASGYQETQYF.